This T cell receptor beta chain came from a study of technical replicates of blood from a handful of donors. Unmatched junction bases numbered 3, after V lost 4 bases and J lost 4 bases. In germline, CDR1 is MNHEY, CDR2 SMNVEV (reference sequence). The CDR3 totals 13 residues. Repertoires were generated with immunoSEQ multiplex PCR, while TCRdb's copy carries only in-frame clones and drops some. The data show about 84,000 clones, roughly 93% seen once. This clone was picked up one time. The TCR was taken from a human donor in good health. The sequencing sample was made of T cells isolated from PBMCs. The chain links TRBV27 to TRBJ1-2; 7 nucleotides align to TRBD1. The CDR3 here is CASSSGTAYGYTF. The CDR3 DNA sequence: TGTGCCAGCAGTTCCGGGACAGCCTATGGCTACACCTTC.